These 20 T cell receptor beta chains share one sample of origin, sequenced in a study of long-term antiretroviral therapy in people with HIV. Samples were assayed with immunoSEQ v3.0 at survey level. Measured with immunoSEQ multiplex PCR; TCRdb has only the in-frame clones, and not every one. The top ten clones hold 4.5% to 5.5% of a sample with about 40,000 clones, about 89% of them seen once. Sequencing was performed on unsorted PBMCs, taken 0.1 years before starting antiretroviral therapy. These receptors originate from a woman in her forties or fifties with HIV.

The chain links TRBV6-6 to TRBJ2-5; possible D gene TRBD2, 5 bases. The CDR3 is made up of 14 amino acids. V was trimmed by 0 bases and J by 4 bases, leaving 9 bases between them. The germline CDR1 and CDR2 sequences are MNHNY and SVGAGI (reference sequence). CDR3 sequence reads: CASSYSFGVETQYF. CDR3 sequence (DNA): TGTGCCAGCAGTTACTCTTTCGGGGTAGAGACCCAGTACTTC.

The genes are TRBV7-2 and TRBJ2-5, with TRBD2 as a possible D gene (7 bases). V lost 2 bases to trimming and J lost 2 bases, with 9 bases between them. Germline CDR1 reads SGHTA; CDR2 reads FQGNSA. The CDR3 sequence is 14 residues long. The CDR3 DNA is TGTGCCAGCAGCTTACGGGGGGCACAAGAGACCCAGTACTTC. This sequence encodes CASSLRGAQETQYF. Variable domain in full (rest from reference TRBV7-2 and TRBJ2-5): GAGVSQSPSNKVTEKGKDVELRCDPISGHTALYWYRQSLGQGLEFLIYFQGNSAPDKSGLPSDRFSAERTGGSVSTLTIQRTQQEDSAVYLCASSLRGAQETQYFGPGTRLLVL.

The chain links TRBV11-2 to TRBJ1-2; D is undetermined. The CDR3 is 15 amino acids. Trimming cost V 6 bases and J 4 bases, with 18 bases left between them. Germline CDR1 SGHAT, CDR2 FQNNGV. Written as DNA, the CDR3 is TGTGCCAGCAGGCCCGGTACGGCCGGTTTCTATGGCTACACCTTC. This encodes CASRPGTAGFYGYTF.

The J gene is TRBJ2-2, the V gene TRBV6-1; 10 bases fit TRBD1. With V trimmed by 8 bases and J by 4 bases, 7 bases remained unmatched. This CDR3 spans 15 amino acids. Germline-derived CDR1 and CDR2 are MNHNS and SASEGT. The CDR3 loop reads CASVGDRGITGELFF. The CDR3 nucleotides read TGTGCCAGCGTCGGGGACAGGGGTATCACCGGGGAGCTGTTTTTT.

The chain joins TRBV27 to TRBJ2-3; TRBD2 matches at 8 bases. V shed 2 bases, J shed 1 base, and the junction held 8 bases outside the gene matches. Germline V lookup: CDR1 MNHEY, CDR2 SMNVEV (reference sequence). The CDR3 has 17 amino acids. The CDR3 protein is CASSLGTTSGGTDTQYF. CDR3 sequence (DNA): TGTGCCAGCAGTTTAGGAACTACTAGCGGTGGCACAGATACGCAGTATTTT.

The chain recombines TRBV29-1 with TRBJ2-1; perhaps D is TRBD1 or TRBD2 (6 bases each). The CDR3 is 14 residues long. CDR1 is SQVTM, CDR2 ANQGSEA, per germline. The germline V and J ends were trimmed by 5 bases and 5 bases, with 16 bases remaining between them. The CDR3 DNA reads TGCAGCGTTCTCAGGGGCGGGGCACACAATGAGCAGTTCTTC. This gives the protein CSVLRGGAHNEQFF.

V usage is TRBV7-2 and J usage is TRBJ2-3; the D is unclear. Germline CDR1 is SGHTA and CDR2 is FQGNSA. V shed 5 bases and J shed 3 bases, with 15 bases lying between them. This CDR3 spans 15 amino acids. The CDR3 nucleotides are TGTGCCAGCAGCGGCGGACGGACCACTACAGATACGCAGTATTTT. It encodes CASSGGRTTTDTQYF.

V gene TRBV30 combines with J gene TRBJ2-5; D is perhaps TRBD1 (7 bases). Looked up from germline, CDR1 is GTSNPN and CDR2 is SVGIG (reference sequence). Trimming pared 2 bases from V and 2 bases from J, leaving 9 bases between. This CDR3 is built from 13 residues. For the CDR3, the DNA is TGTGCCTGGAGTCAGGGGGGTCAAGAGACCCAGTACTTC. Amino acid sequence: CAWSQGGQETQYF.

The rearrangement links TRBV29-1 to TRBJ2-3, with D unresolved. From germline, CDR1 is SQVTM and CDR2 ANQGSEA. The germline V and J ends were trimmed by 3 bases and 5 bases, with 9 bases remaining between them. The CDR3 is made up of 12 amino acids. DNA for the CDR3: TGCAGCGTTGATTCTTTAAGAGATACGCAGTATTTT. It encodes CSVDSLRDTQYF.

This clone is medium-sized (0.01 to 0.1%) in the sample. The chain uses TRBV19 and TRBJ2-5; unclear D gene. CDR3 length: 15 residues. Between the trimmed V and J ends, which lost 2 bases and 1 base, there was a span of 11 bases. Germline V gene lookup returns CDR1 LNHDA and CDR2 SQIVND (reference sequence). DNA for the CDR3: TGTGCCAGTAGTATACGGCGGACCCTCCAAGAGACCCAGTACTTC. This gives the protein CASSIRRTLQETQYF.

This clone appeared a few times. The CDR3 DNA reads TGTGCCAGCGCCGTGCACGGAAACACCATATATTTT. It encodes CASAVHGNTIYF. V gene TRBV7-9 combines with J gene TRBJ1-3; D remains ambiguous. CDR1 is SEHNR and CDR2 is FQNEAQ in the germline V gene (reference sequence). Trimming cost V 8 bases and J 4 bases, with 9 bases left between them. CDR3 length equals 12 residues.

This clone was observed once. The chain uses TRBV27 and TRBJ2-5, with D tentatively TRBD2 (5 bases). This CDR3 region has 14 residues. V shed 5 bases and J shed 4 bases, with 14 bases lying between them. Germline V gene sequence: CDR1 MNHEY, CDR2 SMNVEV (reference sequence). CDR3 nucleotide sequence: TGTGCCAGCAGTCACAATTCGGGGTTAGAGACCCAGTACTTC. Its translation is CASSHNSGLETQYF.

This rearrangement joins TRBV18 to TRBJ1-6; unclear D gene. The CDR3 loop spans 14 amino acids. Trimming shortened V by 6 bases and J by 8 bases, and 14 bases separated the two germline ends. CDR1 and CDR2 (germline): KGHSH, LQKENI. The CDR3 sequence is CASSHTGIDSPLHF. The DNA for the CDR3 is TGTGCCAGCTCCCACACGGGGATTGATTCACCCCTCCACTTT. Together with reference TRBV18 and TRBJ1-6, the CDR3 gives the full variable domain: NAGVMQNPRHLVRRRGQEARLRCSPMKGHSHVYWYRQLPEEGLKFMVYLQKENIIDESGMPKERFSAEFPKEGPSILRIQQVVRGDSAAYFCASSHTGIDSPLHFGNGTRLTVT.

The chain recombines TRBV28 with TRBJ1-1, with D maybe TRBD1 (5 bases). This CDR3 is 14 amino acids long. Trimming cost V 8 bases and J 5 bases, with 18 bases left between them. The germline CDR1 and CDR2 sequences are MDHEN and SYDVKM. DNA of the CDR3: TGTGCCAGCCAGAGCCAGGGTAGTCGAACTGAAGCTTTCTTT. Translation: CASQSQGSRTEAFF. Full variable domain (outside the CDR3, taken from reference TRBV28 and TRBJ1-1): DVKVTQSSRYLVKRTGEKVFLECVQDMDHENMFWYRQDPGLGLRLIYFSYDVKMKEKGDIPEGYSVSREKKERFSLILESASTNQTSMYLCASQSQGSRTEAFFGQGTRLTVV.

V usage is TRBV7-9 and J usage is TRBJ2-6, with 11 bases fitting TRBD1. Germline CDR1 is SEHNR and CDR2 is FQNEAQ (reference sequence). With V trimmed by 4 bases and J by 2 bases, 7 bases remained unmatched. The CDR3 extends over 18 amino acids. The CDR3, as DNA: TGTGCCAGCAGCTCGACGGGGACAGGGGGACCTGGGGCCAACGTCCTGACTTTC. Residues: CASSSTGTGGPGANVLTF.

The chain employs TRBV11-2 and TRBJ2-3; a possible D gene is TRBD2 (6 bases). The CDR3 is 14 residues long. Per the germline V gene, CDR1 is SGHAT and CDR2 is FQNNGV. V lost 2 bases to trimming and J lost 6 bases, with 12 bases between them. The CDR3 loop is CASSLNAGPDTQYF. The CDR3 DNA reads TGTGCCAGCAGCTTAAATGCGGGGCCCGATACGCAGTATTTT.

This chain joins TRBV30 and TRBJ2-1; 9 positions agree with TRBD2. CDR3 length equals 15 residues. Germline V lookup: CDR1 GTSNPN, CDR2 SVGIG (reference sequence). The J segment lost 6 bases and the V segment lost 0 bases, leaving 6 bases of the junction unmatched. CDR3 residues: CAWSVSLAGPNEQFF. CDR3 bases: TGTGCCTGGAGTGTCTCGCTAGCGGGGCCCAATGAGCAGTTCTTC.

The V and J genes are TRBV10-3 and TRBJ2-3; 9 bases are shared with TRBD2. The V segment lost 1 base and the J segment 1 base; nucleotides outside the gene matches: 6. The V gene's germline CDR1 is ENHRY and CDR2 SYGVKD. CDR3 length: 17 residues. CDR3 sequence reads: CAISEFEKRGGTDTQYF. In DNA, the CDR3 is TGTGCCATCAGTGAGTTCGAAAAGCGGGGGGGCACAGATACGCAGTATTTT.

The chain's CDR3 is CASSSHPRGVGYF. The DNA of the CDR3 is TGTGCCAGCAGCTCCCACCCCCGGGGAGTAGGGTACTTC. The genes are TRBV5-6 and TRBJ2-5, with a tentative D call TRBD2 (5 bases). The CDR3 has 13 amino acids. V was trimmed by 3 bases and J by 13 bases, leaving 19 bases between them. Germline V CDR1 and CDR2: SGHDT, YYEEEE.

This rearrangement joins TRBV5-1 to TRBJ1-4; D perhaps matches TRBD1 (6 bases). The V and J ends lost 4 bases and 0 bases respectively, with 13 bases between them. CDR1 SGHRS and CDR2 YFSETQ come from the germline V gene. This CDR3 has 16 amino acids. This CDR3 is CASSPGGGTTNEKLFF. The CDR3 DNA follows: TGCGCCAGCAGCCCCGGCGGGGGCACAACTAATGAAAAACTGTTTTTT.